The present TCR beta chain was sequenced within a study of early T cells in non-severe SARS-CoV-2 infection. Germline V gives CDR1 SGDLS, CDR2 YYNGEE. V shed 4 bases and J 4 bases; nucleotides not matched to a gene: 7. The CDR3 consists of 15 residues. Attached unique molecular identifiers marked individual cDNA molecules. TCRdb ran MiXCR on the 5' RACE reads and lists one entry per CDR3 protein. The table includes about 67,000 distinct CDR3 sequences, about 9.9% detected once. The TCR comes from an adult who was a healthcare worker with PCR-confirmed SARS-CoV-2 infection or an uninfected control (not recorded which). The material sequenced was whole blood. The rearrangement links TRBV9 to TRBJ2-5; 10 bases are shared with TRBD2. The CDR3 nucleotides are TGTGCCAGCAGCCCCCGGATAGCGGGAGGAGAGACCCAGTACTTC. Its translation: CASSPRIAGGETQYF.